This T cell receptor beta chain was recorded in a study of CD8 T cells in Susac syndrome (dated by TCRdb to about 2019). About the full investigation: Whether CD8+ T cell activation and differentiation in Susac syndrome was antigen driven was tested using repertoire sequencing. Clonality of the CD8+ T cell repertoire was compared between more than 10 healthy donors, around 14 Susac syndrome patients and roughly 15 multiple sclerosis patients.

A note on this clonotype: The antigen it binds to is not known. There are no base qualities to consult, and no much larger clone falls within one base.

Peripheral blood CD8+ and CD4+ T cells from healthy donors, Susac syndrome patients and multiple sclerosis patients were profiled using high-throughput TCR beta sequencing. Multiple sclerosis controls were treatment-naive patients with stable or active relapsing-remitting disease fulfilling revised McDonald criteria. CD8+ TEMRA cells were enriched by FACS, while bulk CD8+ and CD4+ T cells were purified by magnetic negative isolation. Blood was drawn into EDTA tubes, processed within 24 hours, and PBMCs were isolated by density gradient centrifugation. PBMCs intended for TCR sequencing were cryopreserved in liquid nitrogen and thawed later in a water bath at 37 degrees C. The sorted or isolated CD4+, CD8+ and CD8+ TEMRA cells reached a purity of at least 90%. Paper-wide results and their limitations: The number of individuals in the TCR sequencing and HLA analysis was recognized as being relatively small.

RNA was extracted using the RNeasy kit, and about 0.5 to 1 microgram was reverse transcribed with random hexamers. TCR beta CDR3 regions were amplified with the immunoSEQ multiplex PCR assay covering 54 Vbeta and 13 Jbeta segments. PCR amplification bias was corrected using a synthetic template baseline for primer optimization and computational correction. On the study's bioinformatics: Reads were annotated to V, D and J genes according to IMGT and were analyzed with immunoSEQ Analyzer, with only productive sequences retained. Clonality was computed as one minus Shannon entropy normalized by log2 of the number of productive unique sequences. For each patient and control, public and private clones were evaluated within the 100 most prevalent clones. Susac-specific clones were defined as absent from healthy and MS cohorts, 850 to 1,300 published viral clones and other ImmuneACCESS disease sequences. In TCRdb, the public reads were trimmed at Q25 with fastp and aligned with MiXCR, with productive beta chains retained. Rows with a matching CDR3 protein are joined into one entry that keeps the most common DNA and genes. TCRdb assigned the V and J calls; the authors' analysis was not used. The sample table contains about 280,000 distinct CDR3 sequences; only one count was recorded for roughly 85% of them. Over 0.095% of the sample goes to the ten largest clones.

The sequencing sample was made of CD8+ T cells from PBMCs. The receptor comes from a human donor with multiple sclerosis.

CDR3 loop: CATSDSSGGSSYNEQFF. DNA sequence: TGTGCCACCAGTGATTCTTCGGGCGGGAGTTCCTACAATGAGCAGTTCTTC. Rearrangement joined TRBV24-1 to TRBJ2-1; 7 central bases correspond to TRBD2. The germline V gene gives CDR1 as KGHDR and CDR2 as SFDVKD. Unmatched junction bases come to 7, with V trimmed by 2 bases and J by 1 base. The CDR3 contains 17 residues, cysteine and phenylalanine counted. Kept here is only the CDR3 DNA, which spans 51 bases and is read in frame from base 1.